Listed here are 14 T cell receptor beta chains from one sample, sequenced in a study of blood T cell repertoires in COVID-19. TCRdb keeps only in-frame clones here, not all; method: immunoSEQ multiplex PCR. This table has over 200,000 clones, about 85% appearing once. The sample taken for sequencing was PBMCs or T cells enriched from blood (not recorded which). The receptor source for this set is a man aged 25 to 45 who had recovered from COVID-19.

This chain joins TRBV5-1 and TRBJ1-2, with 8 bases aligning to TRBD1. The CDR3 has 13 residues. Germline CDR1 reads SGHRS; CDR2 reads YFSETQ. V shed 5 bases and J 8 bases; nucleotides not matched to a gene: 8. CDR3 nucleotide sequence: TGCGCCAGCAGGCTCGACAGGGGTTACGGCTACACCTTC. As protein: CASRLDRGYGYTF.

The V and J genes are TRBV11-2 and TRBJ2-7, with D perhaps TRBD1 (6 bases). V was pared by 3 bases and J by 1 base, with 10 bases between. Germline assignment: CDR1 SGHAT and CDR2 FQNNGV. CDR3 size: 14 residues. The DNA for the CDR3 is TGTGCCAGCAGCTTTGGGGGCAAGTCCTACGAGCAGTACTTC. Amino acid sequence: CASSFGGKSYEQYF. The complete variable domain, with remaining parts taken from reference TRBV11-2 and TRBJ2-7, reads EAGVAQSPRYKIIEKRQSVAFWCNPISGHATLYWYQQILGQGPKLLIQFQNNGVVDDSQLPKDRFSAERLKGVDSTLKIQPAKLEDSAVYLCASSFGGKSYEQYFGPGTRLTVT.

The chain is built from TRBV21-1 and TRBJ2-7; the table names TRBD2, a call not compared with the DNA. TRBV21-1 is flagged as a pseudogene. The CDR3 loop spans 13 amino acids. The CDR3 DNA sequence: TGTGCCAGCAGCAAAGCCCGGGGGATCGAGCAGTACTTC. Translated, it gives CASSKARGIEQYF.

The V call is TRBV7-9, the J call TRBJ2-7, with 7 bases that match TRBD2. Germline trimming cut 10 bases from V and 4 bases from J; bases unmatched to any gene: 13. CDR1 is SEHNR, CDR2 FQNEAQ, per germline (reference sequence). This CDR3 comprises 14 residues. The CDR3 bases are TGTGCCACTATACGCCGCGGGAGCGATTACGAGCAGTACTTC. As protein: CATIRRGSDYEQYF. Drawing the rest from reference TRBV7-9 and TRBJ2-7, the complete variable domain is DTGVSQNPRHKITKRGQNVTFRCDPISEHNRLYWYRQTLGQGPEFLTYFQNEAQLEKSRLLSDRFSAERPKGSFSTLEIQRTEQGDSAMYLCATIRRGSDYEQYFGPGTRLTVT.

The chain joins TRBV5-4 to TRBJ1-3, with a possible D match to TRBD1 (6 bases). Trimming shortened V by 3 bases and J by 4 bases, and 14 bases separated the two germline ends. The CDR3 is 15 residues long. Germline CDR1 and CDR2: SGHNT and YYREEE (reference sequence). The CDR3 is CASSSTGTPGNTIYF. The DNA of the CDR3 is TGTGCCAGCAGCTCTACCGGGACACCCGGAAACACCATATATTTT.

The chain joins TRBV6-2 or TRBV6-3 to TRBJ2-1, with D possibly being TRBD1 (6 bases). V lost 3 bases and J lost 6, with 15 bases in between. This CDR3 contains 15 residues. Looked up from germline, CDR1 is MNHEY and CDR2 is SVGEGT. Here the CDR3 reads CASSYGGALPNEQFF. CDR3 in DNA: TGTGCCAGCAGTTATGGGGGCGCTCTACCCAATGAGCAGTTCTTC.

The chain joins TRBV6-5 to TRBJ2-7; TRBD1 matches at 9 bases. J lost 3 bases, V lost 4 bases, and 4 bases had no gene match. CDR1 is MNHEY, CDR2 SVGAGI, per germline. CDR3 length: 14 amino acids. The CDR3 reads CASSFPGQGYEQYF. CDR3 nucleotide sequence: TGTGCCAGCAGTTTCCCGGGACAGGGCTACGAGCAGTACTTC.

The chain recombines TRBV10-1 with TRBJ1-5; the D gene is possibly TRBD1 (6 bases). V shed 7 bases and J shed 5 bases, with 9 bases lying between them. Per the germline V gene, CDR1 is WNHNN and CDR2 is SYGVQD (reference sequence). This CDR3 has 12 residues. CDR3 amino acids: CASKGGDQPQHF. The CDR3 DNA follows: TGCGCCAGCAAAGGGGGGGATCAGCCCCAGCATTTT.

The chain combines TRBV2 with TRBJ2-7; a weak D match, TRBD1 (5 bases). The CDR3 length is 12 residues. V was trimmed by 7 bases and J by 2 bases, leaving 9 bases between them. Germline CDR1 reads SNHLY; CDR2 reads FYNNEI. The DNA of the CDR3 is TGTGCCAGCATCTTGGACACCTACGAGCAGTACTTC. It is translated as CASILDTYEQYF.

The CDR3 loop reads CASSPDRQPRGGGYTF. The CDR3 DNA follows: TGTGCCAGCAGTCCGGACCGACAGCCACGGGGAGGTGGCTACACCTTC. This sequence joins TRBV6-2 or TRBV6-3 and TRBJ1-2; TRBD1 is a possible D gene (5 bases). From germline, CDR1 is MNHEY and CDR2 SVGEGT. Trimming left V 5 bases short and J 7 bases short, with 23 bases between. The CDR3 is 16 amino acids.

This chain joins TRBV20-1 and TRBJ1-2, with 9 bases fitting TRBD1. This CDR3 has 14 amino acids. The V segment lost 3 bases and the J segment 8 bases; nucleotides outside the gene matches: 10. Germline V gene data show CDR1 as DFQATT and CDR2 as SNEGSKA (reference sequence). The CDR3 DNA is TGCAGTGCTAGTGCGGGACAGGGCCTTTGGGGCTACACCTTC. It translates to CSASAGQGLWGYTF.

The V and J genes are TRBV3-1 (or the pseudogene TRBV3-2) and TRBJ2-1; 10 nucleotides align to TRBD2. The CDR3 loop spans 13 amino acids. V trimming: 1 base; J trimming: 12 bases; junction bases outside the gene matches: 3. Germline V gene data show CDR1 as LGHDT and CDR2 as YNNKEL (reference sequence). CDR3 coding DNA: TGTGCCAGCAGCCAAGGGGCTAGCGGGAGGCAGTTCTTC. The encoded protein is CASSQGASGRQFF.

This rearrangement joins TRBV13 to TRBJ1-4; 11 bases fit TRBD1. Per the germline V gene, CDR1 is PRHDT and CDR2 is FYEKMQ (reference sequence). The CDR3 length is 13 residues. Germline trimming cut 5 bases from V and 9 bases from J; bases unmatched to any gene: 2. The CDR3 loop is CASSGDRGKKLFF. Written as DNA, the CDR3 is TGTGCCAGCAGCGGGGACAGGGGGAAAAAACTGTTTTTT.

The rearrangement links TRBV2 to TRBJ2-7; 8 bases line up with TRBD2. V shed 10 bases, J shed 3 bases, and the junction held 8 bases outside the gene matches. Per germline, CDR1 SNHLY and CDR2 FYNNEI. The CDR3 runs to 13 residues. The CDR3 bases are TGTGCCACCCAATCGGGAGGGAACTACGAGCAGTACTTC. Translation gives CATQSGGNYEQYF.